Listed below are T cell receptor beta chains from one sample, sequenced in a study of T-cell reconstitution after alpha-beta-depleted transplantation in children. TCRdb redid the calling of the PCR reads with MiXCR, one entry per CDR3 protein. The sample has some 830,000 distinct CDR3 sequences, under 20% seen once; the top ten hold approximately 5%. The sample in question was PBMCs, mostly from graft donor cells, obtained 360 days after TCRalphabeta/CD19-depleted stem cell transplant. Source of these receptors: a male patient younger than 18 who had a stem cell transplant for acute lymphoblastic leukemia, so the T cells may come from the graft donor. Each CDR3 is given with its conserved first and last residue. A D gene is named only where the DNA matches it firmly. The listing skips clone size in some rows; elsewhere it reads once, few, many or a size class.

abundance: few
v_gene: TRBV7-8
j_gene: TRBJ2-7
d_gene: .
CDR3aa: CASSFRDFLVYEQYF
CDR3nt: TGTGCCAGCAGCTTCCGGGACTTCCTGGTCTACGAGCAGTACTTC

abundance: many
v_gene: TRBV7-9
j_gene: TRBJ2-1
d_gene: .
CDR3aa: CASGRLGASSYNEQFF
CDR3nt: TGTGCCAGCGGCAGACTCGGGGCTTCCTCCTACAATGAGCAGTTCTTC

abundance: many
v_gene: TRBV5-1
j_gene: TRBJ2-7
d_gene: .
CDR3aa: CASSLVVMGPTLEQYF
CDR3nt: TGCGCCAGCAGCTTGGTGGTGATGGGGCCGACCTTGGAGCAGTACTTC

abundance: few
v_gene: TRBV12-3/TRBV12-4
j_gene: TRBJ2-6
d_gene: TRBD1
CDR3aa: CASGYRGPGANVLTF
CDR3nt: TGTGCCAGCGGCTACAGGGGACCTGGGGCCAACGTCCTGACTTTC

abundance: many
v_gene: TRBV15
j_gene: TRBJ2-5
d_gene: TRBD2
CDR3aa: CATSRVVAGGKETQYF
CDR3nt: TGTGCCACCAGCAGAGTTGTGGCGGGAGGGAAAGAGACCCAGTACTTC

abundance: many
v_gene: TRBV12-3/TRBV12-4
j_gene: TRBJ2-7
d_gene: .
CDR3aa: CASSSGEQYF
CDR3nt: TGTGCCAGCAGTTCGGGGGAGCAGTACTTC

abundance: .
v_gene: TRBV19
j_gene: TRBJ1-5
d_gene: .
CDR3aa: CASRGGPASKHF
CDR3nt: TGTGCCAGTAGGGGCGGTCCTGCCTCCAAGCATTTT

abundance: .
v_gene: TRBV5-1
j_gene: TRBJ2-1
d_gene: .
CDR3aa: CASSVQGRSEQFF
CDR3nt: TGCGCCAGCAGCGTACAGGGCCGCAGTGAGCAGTTCTTC

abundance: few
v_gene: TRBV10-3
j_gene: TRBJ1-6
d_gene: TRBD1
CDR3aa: CAIRRQGDNSPLHF
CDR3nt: TGTGCCATCAGGCGACAGGGGGATAATTCACCCCTCCACTTT

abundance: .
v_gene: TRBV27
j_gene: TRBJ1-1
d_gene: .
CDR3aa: CASSFWADPMNTEAFF
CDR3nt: TGTGCCAGCAGTTTTTGGGCAGATCCCATGAACACTGAAGCTTTCTTT

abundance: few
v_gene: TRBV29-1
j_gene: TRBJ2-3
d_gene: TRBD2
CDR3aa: CSVPDFGLAGVDTQYF
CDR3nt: TGCAGCGTTCCTGACTTTGGACTAGCGGGAGTGGATACGCAGTATTTT

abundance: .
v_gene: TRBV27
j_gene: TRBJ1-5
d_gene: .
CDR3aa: CASSLSPGEGLSNQPQHF
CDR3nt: TGTGCCAGCAGTTTATCTCCGGGGGAGGGCCTTAGCAATCAGCCCCAGCATTTT

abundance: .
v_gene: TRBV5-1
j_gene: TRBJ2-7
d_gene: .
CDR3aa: CARQGSAYEQYF
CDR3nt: TGCGCCAGGCAGGGAAGCGCCTACGAGCAGTACTTC

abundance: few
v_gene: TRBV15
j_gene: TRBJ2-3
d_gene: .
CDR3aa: CATRLWDLTDTQYF
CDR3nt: TGTGCCACCAGGCTCTGGGACCTCACAGATACGCAGTATTTT

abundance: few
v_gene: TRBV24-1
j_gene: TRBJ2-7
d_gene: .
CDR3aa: CATSDSGRSGSYEQYF
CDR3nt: TGTGCCACCAGTGATTCTGGGCGGTCGGGCTCCTACGAGCAGTACTTC

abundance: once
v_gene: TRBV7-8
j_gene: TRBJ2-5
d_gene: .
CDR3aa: CASSKTGPRGETQYF
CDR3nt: TGTGCCAGCAGCAAAACAGGGCCCCGAGGGGAGACCCAGTACTTC

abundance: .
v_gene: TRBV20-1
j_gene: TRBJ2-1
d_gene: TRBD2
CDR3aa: CSATIPGEGTSGRIGYNEQFF
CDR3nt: TGCAGTGCTACCATACCGGGGGAAGGGACTAGCGGGAGGATAGGCTACAATGAGCAGTTCTTC

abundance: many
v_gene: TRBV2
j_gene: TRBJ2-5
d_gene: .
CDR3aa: CASSVLAPQETQYF
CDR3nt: TGTGCCAGCAGTGTCTTGGCTCCACAAGAGACCCAGTACTTC

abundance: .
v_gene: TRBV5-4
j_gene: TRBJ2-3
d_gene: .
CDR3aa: CASSWMGLVRGTDTQYF
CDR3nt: TGTGCCAGCAGTTGGATGGGATTAGTCCGTGGCACAGATACGCAGTATTTT

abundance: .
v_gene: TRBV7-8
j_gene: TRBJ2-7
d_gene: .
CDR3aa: CASSLTGPTYEQYF
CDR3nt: TGTGCCAGCAGCTTAACGGGACCGACCTACGAGCAGTACTTC

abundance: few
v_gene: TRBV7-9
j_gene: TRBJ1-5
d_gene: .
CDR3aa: CASSRLFNQPQHF
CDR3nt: TGTGCCAGCTCCCGGCTTTTCAATCAGCCCCAGCATTTT

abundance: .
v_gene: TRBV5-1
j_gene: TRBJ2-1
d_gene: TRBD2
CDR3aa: CASSLVGLAGDEQFF
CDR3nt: TGCGCCAGCAGCTTGGTAGGGCTAGCGGGAGACGAGCAGTTCTTC

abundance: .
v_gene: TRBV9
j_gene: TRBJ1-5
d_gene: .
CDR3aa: CASSVTVDQPQHF
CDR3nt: TGTGCCAGCAGTGTGACAGTAGATCAGCCCCAGCATTTT